These 24 T cell receptor beta chains originate from one sample sequenced in a study of blood T cell repertoires in COVID-19. Method: immunoSEQ multiplex PCR; TCRdb's copy keeps in-frame clones and lacks some. The table shows roughly 300,000 clones, with around 87% occurring only once. Sequenced sample: peripheral blood. These receptors were collected from a woman in her 50s who had recovered from COVID-19.

In its sample, this clone was seen once. The rearrangement uses TRBV6-5 and TRBJ2-7; TRBD2 agrees at 9 bases. Per germline, CDR1 MNHEY and CDR2 SVGAGI. J was trimmed by 6 bases and V by 7 bases; bases with no gene match: 10. The CDR3 spans 14 residues. The DNA of the CDR3 is TGTGCCAGCACCTCTACTAGCGGGCAGGGCGAGCAGTACTTC. Translating gives CASTSTSGQGEQYF.

V is TRBV6-6 and J is TRBJ1-5; 9 nucleotides match TRBD1. This CDR3 has 14 residues. Germline values: CDR1 MNHNY, CDR2 SVGAGI (reference sequence). V was clipped by 9 bases and J by 5 bases; unmatched bases: 8. CDR3 in DNA: TGTGCCAGTGATCAAACAGGGGGCGATCAGCCCCAGCATTTT. Protein: CASDQTGGDQPQHF.

This CDR3 reads CASRSDRVRETQYF. In DNA form, the CDR3 reads TGTGCCAGCAGATCTGACAGGGTTCGAGAGACCCAGTACTTC. The chain uses TRBV5-4 and TRBJ2-5, with TRBD1 identical over 7 bases. The CDR3 is made up of 14 amino acids. Germline CDR1 reads SGHNT; CDR2 reads YYREEE (reference sequence). V gave up 5 bases and J gave up 4 bases; unmatched junction bases: 8.

The table lists this clone with a count of one. V gene TRBV27 combines with J gene TRBJ2-1, with D unresolved. Trimming pared 0 bases from V and 5 bases from J, leaving 17 bases between. The CDR3 is 17 amino acids. Per germline, CDR1 MNHEY and CDR2 SMNVEV (reference sequence). Here the CDR3 DNA reads TGTGCCAGCAGTTTATCGATTATAACAGCTTCCGACAATGAGCAGTTCTTC. Protein product: CASSLSIITASDNEQFF.

The rearrangement links TRBV5-1 to TRBJ2-1; 9 nucleotides match TRBD2. V was clipped by 2 bases and J by 6 bases; unmatched bases: 6. This CDR3 contains 15 residues. Germline V gene lookup returns CDR1 SGHRS and CDR2 YFSETQ. CDR3 amino acids: CASSFGGGRANEQFF. In nucleotides, the CDR3 is TGCGCCAGCAGCTTTGGTGGCGGGAGGGCCAATGAGCAGTTCTTC.

This rearrangement joins TRBV5-1 to TRBJ1-5; unclear D gene. Deletions cut 6 bases from V and 6 bases from J, with 19 bases between. CDR3 length: 15 amino acids. Looked up from germline, CDR1 is SGHRS and CDR2 is YFSETQ. DNA for the CDR3: TGCGCCAGCACTCTGCGGCCGGGAGAAGCTCAGCCCCAGCATTTT. Residues: CASTLRPGEAQPQHF.

The chain is built from TRBV19 and TRBJ2-3; TRBD2 matches 15 bases. CDR3 length: 18 residues. With 3 bases clipped from V and 5 bases from J, the junction kept 9 bases outside the gene matches. The germline gives CDR1 LNHDA, CDR2 SQIVND (reference sequence). CDR3: CASSIIPGLAGGLDTQYF. Here the CDR3 DNA reads TGTGCCAGTAGTATTATCCCGGGACTAGCGGGGGGCCTAGATACGCAGTATTTT.

The chain joins TRBV10-3 to TRBJ2-2; D is unresolved. The V gene lost 2 bases and the J gene lost 4 bases, with 8 bases spanning the gap. Germline V CDR1 and CDR2: ENHRY, SYGVKD. CDR3 length: 14 residues. CDR3 protein: CAISEPIPTGELFF. The CDR3 nucleotides read TGTGCCATCAGTGAGCCCATCCCCACCGGGGAGCTGTTTTTT.

This clone came up once. The rearrangement joins TRBV9 to TRBJ1-1; 10 nucleotides agree with TRBD1. J lost 10 bases, V lost 0 bases, and 21 bases had no gene match. CDR1 is SGDLS, CDR2 YYNGEE, per germline. The CDR3 is 19 residues long. The CDR3 coding sequence is TGTGCCAGCAGCGTAGGGCCGACTACGACCGGGACAGGGGCCTCAGGAGCTTTCTTT. It specifies CASSVGPTTTGTGASGAFF.

The chain employs TRBV30 and TRBJ2-2; D not certain. The CDR3 runs 14 residues. V gave up 8 bases and J gave up 3 bases, with 16 bases separating them. CDR1 is GTSNPN and CDR2 is SVGIG in the germline V gene (reference sequence). The CDR3 protein is CAHGEKLDTGELFF. DNA of the CDR3: TGTGCCCATGGAGAGAAATTGGACACCGGGGAGCTGTTTTTT.

This chain uses TRBV7-2 with TRBJ2-3; 14 bases are shared with TRBD2. Trimming took 5 bases from V and 2 from J; bases not matched to a gene: 6. This CDR3 is built from 17 residues. The germline CDR1 and CDR2 sequences are SGHTA and FQGNSA. CDR3 sequence reads: CASSPGTSGGYTDTQYF. CDR3 nucleotide sequence: TGTGCCAGCAGCCCCGGGACTAGCGGGGGATACACAGATACGCAGTATTTT.

The chain uses TRBV28 and TRBJ1-3, with 9 bases fitting TRBD1. CDR3 length equals 16 residues. The V segment lost 5 bases and the J segment 2 bases; nucleotides outside the gene matches: 7. Germline CDR1 and CDR2: MDHEN and SYDVKM. CDR3 protein: CASSPPTGGTGNTIYF. The CDR3 nucleotides read TGTGCCAGCAGTCCGCCGACAGGGGGGACTGGAAACACCATATATTTT.

This chain uses TRBV9 with TRBJ1-4, with D unclear. CDR1 is SGDLS and CDR2 is YYNGEE in the germline V gene. This CDR3 has 15 amino acids. V was pared by 2 bases and J by 7 bases, with 15 bases between. CDR3 DNA sequence: TGTGCCAGCAGCGTTCAGATGGGTTCAGGTGAAAAACTGTTTTTT. Encoded protein: CASSVQMGSGEKLFF.

This chain connects TRBV7-6 to TRBJ2-7; D might be TRBD1 (6 bases). The CDR3 contains 15 residues. Germline CDR1 and CDR2: SGHVS and FNYEAQ. V lost 5 bases and J lost 0, with 14 bases in between. In DNA, the CDR3 is TGTGCCAGCAGCCAAGGGGGACCTTACTCCTACGAGCAGTACTTC. Its protein product is CASSQGGPYSYEQYF.

The chain couples TRBV6-5 to TRBJ1-2; 7 nucleotides agree with TRBD1. Germline V lookup: CDR1 MNHEY, CDR2 SVGAGI. The V and J ends lost 6 bases and 6 bases, in that order; junction bases with no gene match: 4. The CDR3 covers 12 residues. CDR3 in DNA: TGTGCCAGCAGCAAACAGGGGAATGGCTACACCTTC. Translating gives CASSKQGNGYTF.

This CDR3 is CASSPRDGYRARGNTIYF. The CDR3 region has the DNA TGTGCCAGCTCGCCCCGCGACGGATACAGGGCCAGGGGAAACACCATATATTTT. The V and J genes are TRBV18 and TRBJ1-3; D is perhaps TRBD1 (6 bases). The length of the CDR3 is 18 residues. V lost 6 bases and J 4 bases, leaving 25 bases between the germline ends. CDR1 KGHSH and CDR2 LQKENI come from the germline V gene. The complete variable domain, with remaining parts taken from reference TRBV18 and TRBJ1-3, reads NAGVMQNPRHLVRRRGQEARLRCSPMKGHSHVYWYRQLPEEGLKFMVYLQKENIIDESGMPKERFSAEFPKEGPSILRIQQVVRGDSAAYFCASSPRDGYRARGNTIYFGEGSWLTVV.

The rearrangement joins TRBV2 to TRBJ1-2, with 7 nucleotides matching TRBD1. This CDR3 region has 12 residues. Germline trimming cut 8 bases from V and 4 bases from J; bases unmatched to any gene: 4. Germline-derived CDR1 and CDR2 are SNHLY and FYNNEI. This CDR3 reads CASEQGSYGYTF. The DNA for the CDR3 is TGTGCCAGCGAACAGGGGAGCTATGGCTACACCTTC.

This chain links TRBV28 with TRBJ2-1; maybe TRBD1 (6 bases). Germline V gene sequence: CDR1 MDHEN, CDR2 SYDVKM. The V gene lost 6 bases and the J gene lost 2 bases, with 11 bases spanning the gap. CDR3 size: 14 residues. CDR3: CASSPGVPYNEQFF. Written as DNA, the CDR3 is TGTGCCAGCAGCCCAGGGGTCCCCTACAATGAGCAGTTCTTC. The entire variable domain, with the rest obtained from reference TRBV28 and TRBJ2-1, is as follows: DVKVTQSSRYLVKRTGEKVFLECVQDMDHENMFWYRQDPGLGLRLIYFSYDVKMKEKGDIPEGYSVSREKKERFSLILESASTNQTSMYLCASSPGVPYNEQFFGPGTRLTVL.

This chain uses TRBV5-5 with TRBJ2-7; D might be TRBD1 (5 bases). Germline loops: CDR1 SGHKS, CDR2 YYEKEE (reference sequence). V was shortened by 2 bases and J by 4 bases, with 16 bases between the two germline ends. The CDR3 loop spans 15 amino acids. The CDR3 DNA follows: TGTGCCAGCAGCTTCGGAGACAGTTGGGGATACGAGCAGTACTTC. The encoded protein is CASSFGDSWGYEQYF.

V and J are TRBV7-9 and TRBJ2-3, with D maybe TRBD2 (5 bases). V was cut by 4 bases and J by 6 bases, with 17 bases left in between. Germline-derived CDR1 and CDR2 are SEHNR and FQNEAQ (reference sequence). The CDR3 is made up of 15 amino acids. The CDR3 DNA follows: TGTGCCAGCAGCTCCGGCGGGCGAAGAGGGGATACGCAGTATTTT. This encodes CASSSGGRRGDTQYF.

V is TRBV5-5 and J is TRBJ2-7; D perhaps matches TRBD2 (5 bases). With 1 base removed from V and 4 bases from J, the gap between germline ends came to 15 bases. CDR3 length equals 15 residues. The germline V gene has CDR1 SGHKS and CDR2 YYEKEE (reference sequence). CDR3 region: CASSLSSRAAYEQYF. The CDR3 nucleotides are TGTGCCAGCAGCTTGAGCTCGCGGGCGGCTTACGAGCAGTACTTC.

The chain couples TRBV15 to TRBJ2-5; D is unresolved. Trimming cost V 0 bases and J 5 bases, with 10 bases left between them. This CDR3 spans 14 amino acids. Germline V gene data show CDR1 as LNHNV and CDR2 as YYDKDF (reference sequence). The CDR3 loop is CATSRDRTKETQYF. The CDR3 region has the DNA TGTGCCACCAGCAGAGATAGAACCAAGGAGACCCAGTACTTC.

The J gene is TRBJ2-2, the V gene TRBV5-5; 7 positions agree with TRBD1. Trimming removed 2 bases from V and 8 bases from J; junction bases left unmatched: 21. CDR3 length equals 19 residues. From germline, CDR1 is SGHKS and CDR2 YYEKEE (reference sequence). The CDR3 sequence is CASSFNPIDRDLILGELFF. CDR3 DNA: TGTGCCAGCAGCTTTAACCCGATCGACAGGGACCTAATTTTAGGGGAGCTGTTTTTT.

The sample holds a few counts of this clone. The chain has TRBV15 and TRBJ1-6; D is possibly TRBD1 (5 bases). The CDR3 consists of 14 residues. Germline assignment: CDR1 LNHNV and CDR2 YYDKDF (reference sequence). V gave up 5 bases and J gave up 0 bases, with 5 bases separating them. The DNA of the CDR3 is TGTGCCACCAGCGGGGCCTCCTATAATTCACCCCTCCACTTT. Its protein is CATSGASYNSPLHF. Looking up the rest from reference TRBV15 and TRBJ1-6 gives the full variable domain: DAMVIQNPRYQVTQFGKPVTLSCSQTLNHNVMYWYQQKSSQAPKLLFHYYDKDFNNEADTPDNFQSRRPNTSFCFLDIRSPGLGDTAMYLCATSGASYNSPLHFGNGTRLTVT.